The rows below give T cell receptor beta chains drawn from one sample of a study of T cells after yellow fever vaccination. From the 5' RACE reads, TCRdb called clonotypes with MiXCR, one entry per CDR3 protein. The table has hundreds of thousands of distinct CDR3 sequences, roughly a sixth seen once. The specimen comprised PBMCs, sampled before the yellow fever booster vaccination. These receptors were taken from a man between 18 and 29 years old who received the YFV17D yellow fever vaccine. The CDR3 runs from the conserved cysteine through the conserved F or W. A D gene is named only where the DNA matches it firmly. Only part of the rows carry a size: once, few, many, or a class if the clone is expanded.

d_gene	v_gene	j_gene	len	abundance	CDR3aa	CDR3nt
.	TRBV7-2	TRBJ1-1	15	many	CASSLVPEVNTEAFF	TGTGCCAGCAGCTTAGTGCCGGAGGTCAACACTGAAGCTTTCTTT
.	TRBV6-6	TRBJ2-5	16	few	CASSGERAQVAETQYF	TGTGCCAGCAGCGGCGAAAGGGCGCAAGTCGCAGAGACCCAGTACTTC
.	TRBV7-2	TRBJ1-2	15	few	CASSFLPHDNYGYTF	TGTGCCAGCAGCTTTCTCCCCCACGATAACTATGGCTACACCTTC
TRBD1	TRBV6-2/TRBV6-3	TRBJ1-2	16	few	CASSYTGQGFNYGYTF	TGTGCCAGCAGTTACACGGGACAGGGGTTCAACTATGGCTACACCTTC
.	TRBV24-1	TRBJ2-5	15	few	CATSDLGDGEETQYF	TGTGCCACCAGTGATTTGGGGGACGGCGAAGAGACCCAGTACTTC
.	TRBV20-1	TRBJ2-5	15	.	CSASGSSLGLETQYF	TGCAGTGCTAGTGGGTCTAGCCTTGGTCTAGAGACCCAGTACTTC
TRBD2	TRBV4-2	TRBJ2-1	16	many	CASSQRERGSYNEQFF	TGTGCCAGCAGCCAACGTGAGCGGGGGTCTTACAATGAGCAGTTCTTC
.	TRBV19	TRBJ2-7	15	once	CASSPPGRQGIEQYF	TGTGCCAGTAGCCCGCCCGGGAGGCAGGGGATCGAGCAGTACTTC
TRBD1	TRBV6-6	TRBJ1-5	15	.	CASSLNRGIHQPQHF	TGTGCCAGCAGTCTTAACAGGGGGATCCATCAGCCCCAGCATTTT
.	TRBV7-9	TRBJ2-1	13	.	CASSFQEYNEQFF	TGTGCCAGCAGCTTCCAGGAGTACAATGAGCAGTTCTTC
TRBD1	TRBV4-3	TRBJ2-4	15	few	CASSQWTGGKNIQYF	TGCGCCAGCAGCCAATGGACAGGGGGAAAAAACATTCAGTACTTC
TRBD2	TRBV7-2	TRBJ2-1	15	few	CASSSTLAANNEQFF	TGTGCCAGCAGCTCCACCCTAGCGGCCAACAATGAGCAGTTCTTC
.	TRBV20-1	TRBJ1-1	12	.	CSADILNTEAFF	TGCAGTGCTGACATATTGAACACTGAAGCTTTCTTT
TRBD2	TRBV4-3	TRBJ2-1	16	.	CASSPRGGGEYNEQFF	TGCGCCAGCAGCCCCCGCGGCGGGGGAGAATACAATGAGCAGTTCTTC
.	TRBV5-1	TRBJ1-3	15	.	CASSRGGEAGNTIYF	TGCGCCAGCAGCCGGGGAGGGGAAGCTGGAAACACCATATATTTT
.	TRBV2	TRBJ2-5	13	.	CASSDGGQETQYF	TGTGCCAGCAGTGACGGCGGGCAAGAGACCCAGTACTTC
.	TRBV7-9	TRBJ2-5	14	few	CASSPDGLQETQYF	TGTGCCAGCAGCCCAGACGGCCTACAAGAGACCCAGTACTTC
.	TRBV5-5	TRBJ2-2	15	.	CASSLTGWRTGELFF	TGTGCCAGCAGCTTAACAGGATGGCGCACCGGGGAGCTGTTTTTT